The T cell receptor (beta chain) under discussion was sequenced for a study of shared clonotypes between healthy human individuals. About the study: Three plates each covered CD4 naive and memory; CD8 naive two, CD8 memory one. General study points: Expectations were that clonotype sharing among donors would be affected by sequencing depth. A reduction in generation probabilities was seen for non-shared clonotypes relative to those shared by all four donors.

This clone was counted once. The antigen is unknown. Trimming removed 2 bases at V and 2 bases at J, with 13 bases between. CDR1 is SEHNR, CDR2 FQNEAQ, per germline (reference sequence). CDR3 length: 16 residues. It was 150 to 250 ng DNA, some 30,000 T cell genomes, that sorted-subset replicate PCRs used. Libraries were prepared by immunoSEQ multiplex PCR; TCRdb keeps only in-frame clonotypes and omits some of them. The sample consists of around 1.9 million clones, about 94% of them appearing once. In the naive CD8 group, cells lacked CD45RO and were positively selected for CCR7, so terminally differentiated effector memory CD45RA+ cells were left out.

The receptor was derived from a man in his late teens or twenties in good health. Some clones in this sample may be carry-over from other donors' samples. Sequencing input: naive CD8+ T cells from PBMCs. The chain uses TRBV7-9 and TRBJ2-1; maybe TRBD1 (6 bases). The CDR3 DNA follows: TGTGCCAGCAGCTTACCACAGGGTGTGGCCTACAATGAGCAGTTCTTC. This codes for CASSLPQGVAYNEQFF.